The sequence of this TCR beta chain was determined in a study of early T cells in non-severe SARS-CoV-2 infection. Study at large: Sequenced bulk RNA came from whole blood that was unsorted, and chains were unpaired. Study-wide results and caveats: A preference for anti-spike CD8 responses marked VDJdb matching, which missed private and CD4 specificities.

The CDR3 runs to 14 residues. V lost 2 bases and J lost 5, with 12 bases in between. Germline loops: CDR1 SGHVS, CDR2 FNYEAQ. Notes on this clonotype: Its antigen remains unidentified.

Unique molecular identifiers (one per individual cDNA molecule) were attached. TCRdb ran MiXCR on the 5' RACE reads and lists one entry per CDR3 protein. The data contain roughly 51,000 distinct CDR3 sequences, under 7% of them seen just once; the ten biggest clones take up less than 3.5%. The receptor was isolated from an adult who was a healthcare worker with PCR-confirmed SARS-CoV-2 infection or an uninfected control (not recorded which). The specimen was whole blood, collected at baseline. The chain couples TRBV7-6 to TRBJ2-5, with a possible D match to TRBD2 (6 bases). CDR3 protein: CASSLSGRFETQYF. The CDR3 DNA sequence: TGTGCCAGCAGCTTAAGTGGGAGGTTTGAGACCCAGTACTTC.